This T cell receptor beta chain was sequenced in a study of T cell responses to AZD1222 COVID-19 vaccine. As to this clone: Its matching antigen is unknown.

Clones were read by immunoSEQ multiplex PCR, and TCRdb kept only the in-frame ones, dropping some. Of 100,000 or so clones in the sample, just under 90% are singletons; the top ten hold around a sixth. Study results and limitations: Nearly half of spike-specific TCRs reportedly go after variant regions that carry no mutations. Only a handful of AZD1222 recipients, several in all, had baseline seropositivity. Donors in the cohort were predominantly white British and more often female, and clonal diversity was possibly underestimated.

The germline V gene encodes CDR1 ENHRY and CDR2 SYGVKD. Trimming cost V 6 bases and J 4 bases, with 12 bases left between them. This CDR3 spans 13 amino acids. The sample here was peripheral blood, taken on day 0 of AZD1222 vaccination. The genes are TRBV10-3 and TRBJ1-2, with D possibly TRBD1 on 6 matching bases. This clonotype was obtained from an adult in good health. The CDR3, as DNA: TGTGCCATCAGAGGACAGCCGACCTATGGCTACACCTTC. Residues: CAIRGQPTYGYTF.